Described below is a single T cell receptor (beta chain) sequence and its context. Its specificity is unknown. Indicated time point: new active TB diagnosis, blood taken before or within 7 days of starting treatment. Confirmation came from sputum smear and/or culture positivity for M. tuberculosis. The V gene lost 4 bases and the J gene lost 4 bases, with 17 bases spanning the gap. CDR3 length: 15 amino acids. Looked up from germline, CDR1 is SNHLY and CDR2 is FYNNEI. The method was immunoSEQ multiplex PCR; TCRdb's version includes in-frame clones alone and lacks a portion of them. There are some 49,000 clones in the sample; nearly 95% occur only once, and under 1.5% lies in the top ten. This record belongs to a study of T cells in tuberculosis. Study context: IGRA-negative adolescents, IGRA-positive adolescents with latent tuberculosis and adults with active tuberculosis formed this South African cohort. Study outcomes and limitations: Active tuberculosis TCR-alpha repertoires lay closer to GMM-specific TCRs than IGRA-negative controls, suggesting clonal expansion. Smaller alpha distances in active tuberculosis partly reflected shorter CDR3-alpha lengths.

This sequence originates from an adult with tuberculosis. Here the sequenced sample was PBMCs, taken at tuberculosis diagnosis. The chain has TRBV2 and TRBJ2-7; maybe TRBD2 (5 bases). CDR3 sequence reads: CASSGFEGSGYEQYF. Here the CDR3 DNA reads TGTGCCAGCAGTGGCTTTGAAGGGTCGGGATACGAGCAGTACTTC.